The source of this TCR beta chain is a study of cytomegalovirus exposure and HLA in healthy donors. General observations from the study: According to an earlier analysis, most TCR beta V segments yielded productive rearrangements about 87% or about 30% of the time. There were reportedly fewer N-insertions in an Asian-associated ancestry cluster than the roughly 670-donor mean, in a later analysis.

PCR used 60 Vbeta primers and 13 Jbeta primers. Sequencing was performed with immunoSEQ multiplex PCR; in TCRdb, only in-frame clones are kept and a portion is missing. The sample has roughly 130,000 clones, roughly 88% seen once. Concerning this clone: Its antigen is not identified.

Sample: PBMCs. The sequence derives from a woman in her late teens or twenties in good health and CMV-seropositive.

The CDR3 nucleotides are TGTGCCTCCGAAGGGGGATCCTACAATGAGCAGTTCTTC. Encoded protein: CASEGGSYNEQFF. V gene TRBV9 combines with J gene TRBJ2-1, with D perhaps matching TRBD1 (6 bases). Looked up from germline, CDR1 is SGDLS and CDR2 is YYNGEE. The CDR3 extends over 13 amino acids. V lost 10 bases, J lost 1 base, and 12 bases lay in between.